The entry below gives a single T cell receptor (beta chain) sequence along with its context. Its antigen remains unknown. The sample is drawn from a study of CD8 T cells in ankylosing spondylitis. Using quantitative 5'-RACE with molecular barcodes, the authors made TCR beta libraries. TCRdb called the 5' RACE reads again in MiXCR, with one record for every CDR3 protein. The data contain about 540,000 distinct CDR3 sequences, roughly an eighth of them singletons. Study-wide findings and caveats: Disease-linked clones were CD8+ and relatively rare in peripheral blood. Seemingly distinctive of ankylosing spondylitis blood was a TCR beta motif formed by eight highly homologous variants. Researchers reportedly found disease-linked clones significantly enriched in matched ankylosing spondylitis synovial fluid.

From germline, CDR1 is WSHSY and CDR2 SAAADI. The ends were cut back, 7 bases at V and 7 bases at J, with 8 bases in the middle. CDR3 length: 12 amino acids. The clonotype comes from a male donor with ankylosing spondylitis. The sequencing input was blood, either unsorted or a sorted T cell fraction (not recorded which). This chain connects TRBV10-2 to TRBJ1-6, with D hard to call. This chain's CDR3 is CASTSQNSPLHF. The CDR3 coding sequence is TGCGCCAGCACCTCCCAGAATTCACCCCTCCACTTT.